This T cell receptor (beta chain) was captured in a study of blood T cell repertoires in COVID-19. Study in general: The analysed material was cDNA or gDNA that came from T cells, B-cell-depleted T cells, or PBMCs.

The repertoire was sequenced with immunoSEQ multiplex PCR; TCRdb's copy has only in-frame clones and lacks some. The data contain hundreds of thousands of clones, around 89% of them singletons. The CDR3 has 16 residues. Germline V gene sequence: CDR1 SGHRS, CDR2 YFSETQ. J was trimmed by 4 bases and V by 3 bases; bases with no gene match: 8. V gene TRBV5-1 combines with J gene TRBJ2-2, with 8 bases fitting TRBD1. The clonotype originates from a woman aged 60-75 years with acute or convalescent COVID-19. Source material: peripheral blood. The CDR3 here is CASSWTGQGGTGELFF. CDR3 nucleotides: TGCGCCAGCAGCTGGACTGGACAGGGAGGCACCGGGGAGCTGTTTTTT.